These 14 T cell receptor beta chains share one sample of origin, sequenced in a study of cytomegalovirus exposure and HLA in healthy donors. In the PCR, 60 Vbeta and 13 Jbeta primers were used. Measured with immunoSEQ multiplex PCR; TCRdb has only the in-frame clones, and not every one. The sample has hundreds of thousands of clones; around 89% are singletons. Source material: PBMCs. These receptors came from a woman aged 18-30 years in good health and CMV-seronegative.

This rearrangement joins TRBV5-1 to TRBJ1-6, with a tentative D call TRBD1 (6 bases). This CDR3 spans 17 amino acids. Germline CDR1 and CDR2: SGHRS and YFSETQ. V was trimmed by 0 bases and J by 0 bases, leaving 10 bases between them. CDR3 DNA: TGCGCCAGCAGCTTGGAACAGGGAACCTCCTATAATTCACCCCTCCACTTT. This sequence encodes CASSLEQGTSYNSPLHF.

The chain uses TRBV5-6 and TRBJ2-4, with D unclear. The CDR3 sequence is 14 residues long. Per germline, CDR1 SGHDT and CDR2 YYEEEE. The germline V and J ends were trimmed by 0 bases and 0 bases, with 4 bases remaining between them. CDR3 coding DNA: TGTGCCAGCAGCTTGGGGCTAGCCAAAAACATTCAGTACTTC. It encodes CASSLGLAKNIQYF.

The CDR3, as DNA: TGTGCCACCAGCAGAGATCTATACACAGGGGCCCCTCCCGGGGAGCTGTTTTTT. Protein: CATSRDLYTGAPPGELFF. V gene TRBV15 combines with J gene TRBJ2-2, with 7 bases that match TRBD1. From germline, CDR1 is LNHNV and CDR2 YYDKDF (reference sequence). The CDR3 totals 18 residues. J gave up 6 bases and V 0 bases, and 13 bases lay outside the gene matches.

V gene TRBV2 combines with J gene TRBJ2-7; the match to TRBD1 covers 8 bases. CDR1 is SNHLY, CDR2 FYNNEI, per germline. The CDR3 sequence is 13 residues long. Unmatched junction bases numbered 6, after V lost 6 bases and J lost 5 bases. For the CDR3, the DNA is TGTGCCAGCAGGAAGCCGGACAGGGACGAGCAGTACTTC. Its translation: CASRKPDRDEQYF.

This chain uses TRBV19 with TRBJ2-5; the match to TRBD2 covers 9 bases. CDR1 is LNHDA, CDR2 SQIVND, per germline (reference sequence). The CDR3 extends over 15 amino acids. With 1 base clipped from V and 6 bases from J, the junction kept 6 bases outside the gene matches. As DNA, the CDR3 is TGTGCCAGTAGTATAGGAGCGGGAGGTCTCCAGACCCAGTACTTC. It encodes CASSIGAGGLQTQYF.

The chain carries TRBV27 and TRBJ2-1; no firm D call. Per germline, CDR1 MNHEY and CDR2 SMNVEV (reference sequence). V dropped 6 bases and J dropped 0 bases, with 6 bases sitting between them. The CDR3 totals 13 residues. The CDR3 nucleotides read TGTGCCAGCAGCTTGAGCTCCTACAATGAGCAGTTCTTC. This sequence encodes CASSLSSYNEQFF.

The chain has TRBV7-2 and TRBJ2-7; a possible D gene is TRBD2 (5 bases). Trimming took off 3 bases at V and 0 bases at J, with 12 bases between the two ends. This CDR3 is built from 15 residues. Germline values: CDR1 SGHTA, CDR2 FQGNSA. Written as DNA, the CDR3 is TGTGCCAGCAGCTTCGCTTTCGGGGTCTCCTACGAGCAGTACTTC. Translating gives CASSFAFGVSYEQYF.

V and J are TRBV6-1 and TRBJ2-7; the D gene is possibly TRBD2 (5 bases). This CDR3 has 14 amino acids. Germline V lookup: CDR1 MNHNS, CDR2 SASEGT. The V end was cut by 4 bases, the J end by 3 bases, with 13 bases between. The CDR3 region is CASSAGTGFYEQYF. CDR3 DNA sequence: TGTGCCAGCAGTGCAGGTACGGGGTTCTACGAGCAGTACTTC.

The CDR3 nucleotides read TGCAGTGCTAGAACTGAGGAGCAGTTCTTC. As protein: CSARTEEQFF. The V and J genes are TRBV20-1 and TRBJ2-1, with no clear D. This CDR3 spans 10 amino acids. CDR1 and CDR2 (germline): DFQATT, SNEGSKA (reference sequence). V was shortened by 2 bases and J by 10 bases, with 6 bases between the two germline ends.

The sample holds a few counts of this clone. The chain couples TRBV25-1 to TRBJ2-7; D is ambiguous. Trimming removed 1 base at V and 6 bases at J, with 7 bases between. The CDR3 has 12 residues. From germline, CDR1 is MGHDK and CDR2 SYGVNS. The CDR3 region is CASSEFVGEQYF. The CDR3 DNA sequence: TGTGCCAGCAGTGAATTCGTCGGCGAGCAGTACTTC.

The chain joins TRBV7-2 to TRBJ1-4; 9 bases map to TRBD1. Trimming at V came to 1 base and at J to 8 bases, leaving 14 bases not matched to a gene. There are 18 residues in the CDR3. In germline, CDR1 is SGHTA, CDR2 FQGNSA. Written as DNA, the CDR3 is TGTGCCAGCAGCTTAGGGGGCCCGGGACAGGGTATTGTCGAAAAACTGTTTTTT. Translating it yields CASSLGGPGQGIVEKLFF.

J is TRBJ1-3 and V is TRBV28; a weak D match, TRBD1 (5 bases). The V and J ends lost 7 bases and 0 bases respectively, with 13 bases between them. Germline V lookup: CDR1 MDHEN, CDR2 SYDVKM. The CDR3 consists of 15 residues. In nucleotides, the CDR3 is TGTGCCAGCATCCACGGACACAGCTCTGGAAACACCATATATTTT. It codes for CASIHGHSSGNTIYF.

In this sample, this clone turned up once. This chain uses TRBV7-8 with TRBJ2-5; TRBD2 aligns across 10 bases. Trimming took 2 bases from V and 4 from J; bases not matched to a gene: 7. CDR1 is SGHVS and CDR2 is FQNEAQ in the germline V gene. The length of the CDR3 is 16 residues. The DNA of the CDR3 is TGTGCCAGCAGCTTAAACCCAGCGGGGGGGGCAGAGACCCAGTACTTC. It translates to CASSLNPAGGAETQYF.

The chain carries TRBV11-2 and TRBJ1-1; 7 positions match TRBD1. Trimming took 4 bases from V and 5 from J; bases not matched to a gene: 16. The CDR3 covers 17 residues. Germline V gene lookup returns CDR1 SGHAT and CDR2 FQNNGV. This chain's CDR3 is CASSSSSRVTGETEAFF. CDR3 sequence (DNA): TGTGCCAGCAGCTCCAGCTCGAGGGTCACAGGGGAAACTGAAGCTTTCTTT.